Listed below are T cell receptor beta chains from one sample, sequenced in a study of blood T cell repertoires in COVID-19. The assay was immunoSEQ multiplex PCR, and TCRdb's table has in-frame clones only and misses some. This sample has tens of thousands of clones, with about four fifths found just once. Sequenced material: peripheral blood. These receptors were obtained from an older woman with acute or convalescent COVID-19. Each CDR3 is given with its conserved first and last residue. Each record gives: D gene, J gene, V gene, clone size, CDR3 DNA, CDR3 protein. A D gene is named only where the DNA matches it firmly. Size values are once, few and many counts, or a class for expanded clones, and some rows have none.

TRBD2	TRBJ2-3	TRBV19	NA	TGTGCCAGTACAGTAGCGGGCACCCCCACAGATACGCAGTATTTT	CASTVAGTPTDTQYF
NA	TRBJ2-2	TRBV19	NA	TGTGCCAGCGTCCCCCTATGGGGGGGCTCCGGGGAGCTGTTTTTT	CASVPLWGGSGELFF
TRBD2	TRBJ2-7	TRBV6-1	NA	TGTGCCAGCAGTGAAATAGAGATAGCGGGGGTTTTCGAGCAGTACTTC	CASSEIEIAGVFEQYF
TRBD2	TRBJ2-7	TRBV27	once	TGTGCCAGCAGTTCCATAGCGGGAGAGAGGTACGAGCAGTACTTC	CASSSIAGERYEQYF
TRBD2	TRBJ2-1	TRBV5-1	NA	TGCGCCAGCAGCTTGAGCGGGGGCTCCTACAATGAGCAGTTCTTC	CASSLSGGSYNEQFF
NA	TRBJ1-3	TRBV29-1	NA	TGCAGCGTTGAAAGCGGTTTTGGAAACACCATATATTTT	CSVESGFGNTIYF
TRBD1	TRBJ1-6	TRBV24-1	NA	TGTGCCACCAGTGCGGGACAGGTGAATTCACCCCTCCACTTT	CATSAGQVNSPLHF
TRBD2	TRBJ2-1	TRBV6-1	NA	TGTGCCAGCAGTGAAATCGAGCGGGGAAACAATGAGCAGTTCTTC	CASSEIERGNNEQFF
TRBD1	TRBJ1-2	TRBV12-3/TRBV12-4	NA	TGTGCCAGCAGCACAGGGGTGTATGGCTACACCTTC	CASSTGVYGYTF
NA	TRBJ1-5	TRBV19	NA	TGTGCCAGTAGCCCCAGGGTTGGCCAGCCCCAGCATTTT	CASSPRVGQPQHF
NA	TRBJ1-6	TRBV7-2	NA	TGTGCCAGCAGCTTAGGTGGGGGCTTGGGTTCACCCCTCCACTTT	CASSLGGGLGSPLHF
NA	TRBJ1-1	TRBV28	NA	TGTGCCAGCAGTTTCTCAGGATTCAGTCAAGCTTTCTTT	CASSFSGFSQAFF
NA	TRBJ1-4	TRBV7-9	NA	TGTGCCAGCAGCTTGGGGGACTTGGGAACTAATGAAAAACTGTTTTTT	CASSLGDLGTNEKLFF
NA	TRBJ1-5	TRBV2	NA	TGTGCCAGCAGTGTGAGGTCAGGCAATCAGCCCCAGCATTTT	CASSVRSGNQPQHF
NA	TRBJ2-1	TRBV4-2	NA	TGTGCCAGCAGCCAAGATCTCTACAATGAGCAGTTCTTC	CASSQDLYNEQFF